This T cell receptor beta chain was identified in a study of T cell responses to AZD1222 COVID-19 vaccine. Assay used: immunoSEQ multiplex PCR; TCRdb lists only in-frame clones, some missing. The data hold approximately 89,000 clones, with around nine tenths observed a single time. V lost 6 bases, J lost 5 bases, and 14 bases lay in between. Germline values: CDR1 MNHEY, CDR2 SVGAGI. This CDR3 is built from 14 residues. Source: peripheral blood, taken on day 0 of AZD1222 vaccination. This clonotype originated in an adult in good health. V is TRBV6-5 and J is TRBJ1-3; D remains unclear. The CDR3, as DNA: TGTGCCAGCAGCCGCGACCCGGAGCGAAACACCATATATTTT. It translates to CASSRDPERNTIYF.